The 21 T cell receptor beta chains below come from one sample, sequenced in a study of blood T cell repertoires in COVID-19. Repertoires were generated with immunoSEQ multiplex PCR, while TCRdb's copy carries only in-frame clones and drops some. Of around 700,000 clones listed, just under 90% are singletons. What was sequenced was peripheral blood. Source of these receptors: a woman aged 18-29 years with acute or convalescent COVID-19.

The chain carries TRBV5-1 and TRBJ1-1, with D possibly TRBD1 on 5 matching bases. The ends were cut back, 3 bases at V and 0 bases at J, with 9 bases in the middle. The CDR3 totals 14 residues. Germline assignment: CDR1 SGHRS and CDR2 YFSETQ. DNA of the CDR3: TGCGCCAGCAGCTCGGGACTGATGAACACTGAAGCTTTCTTT. Protein: CASSSGLMNTEAFF.

The chain employs TRBV4-1 and TRBJ2-1, with 9 bases lining up with TRBD1. J was trimmed by 8 bases and V by 0 bases; bases with no gene match: 8. Looked up from germline, CDR1 is MGHRA and CDR2 is YSYEKL. This CDR3 has 16 residues. The CDR3 region is CASSQDPGQGFDEQFF. The CDR3 DNA reads as TGCGCCAGCAGCCAAGATCCAGGACAGGGGTTCGATGAGCAGTTCTTC.

This chain connects TRBV29-1 to TRBJ2-1; no firm D call. V was clipped by 4 bases and J by 5 bases, with 9 bases between them. The germline gives CDR1 SQVTM, CDR2 ANQGSEA. The CDR3 has 12 residues. CDR3 loop: CSVALQNNEQFF. CDR3 DNA sequence: TGCAGCGTTGCTCTCCAGAACAATGAGCAGTTCTTC.

The V and J genes are TRBV1 and TRBJ2-6; the table's D call TRBD1 went unverified against the DNA. TRBV1 is assigned pseudogene status. The CDR3 runs to 21 residues. The CDR3 DNA reads as TGCACCAGCAGCCAAGATGGAGTGGGGACAGGGGGCAACTCTGGGGCCAACGTCCTGACTTTC. This gives the protein CTSSQDGVGTGGNSGANVLTF.

The V call is TRBV11-3, the J call TRBJ2-3; D not resolved. Trimming cost V 9 bases and J 2 bases, with 9 bases left between them. The CDR3 is made up of 12 amino acids. CDR1 is SGHNT and CDR2 is YENEEA in the germline V gene. The CDR3 sequence is CASSQDTDTQYF. The CDR3 DNA reads TGTGCCAGTTCGCAGGACACAGATACGCAGTATTTT.

This sequence joins TRBV5-1 and TRBJ1-5; 7 bases align to TRBD1. Germline lookup yields CDR1 SGHRS and CDR2 YFSETQ. This CDR3 comprises 13 residues. After removal of 0 bases from V and 7 bases from J, the junction contained 1 base not matched to a gene. The chain's CDR3 is CASSLGQGQPQHF. The CDR3 nucleotides are TGCGCCAGCAGCTTGGGACAGGGCCAGCCCCAGCATTTT.

The chain combines TRBV19 with TRBJ1-5, with D tentatively TRBD1 (5 bases). This CDR3 spans 13 amino acids. V was trimmed by 5 bases and J by 4 bases, leaving 9 bases between them. Germline values: CDR1 LNHDA, CDR2 SQIVND (reference sequence). The CDR3 is CASSLGTNQPQHF. The DNA for the CDR3 is TGTGCCAGTAGTCTTGGGACTAATCAGCCCCAGCATTTT. Based on the CDR3 plus reference TRBV19 and TRBJ1-5, the full variable domain is DGGITQSPKYLFRKEGQNVTLSCEQNLNHDAMYWYRQDPGQGLRLIYYSQIVNDFQKGDIAEGYSVSREKKESFPLTVTSAQKNPTAFYLCASSLGTNQPQHFGDGTRLSIL.

This clone appeared a few times. The chain couples TRBV25-1 to TRBJ1-1; D not resolved. Germline values: CDR1 MGHDK, CDR2 SYGVNS. Trimming cost V 5 bases and J 11 bases, with 15 bases left between them. The CDR3 spans 12 residues. DNA of the CDR3: TGTGCCAGCAGTACTGGTAGACTAAAGGCTTTCTTT. Translated, it gives CASSTGRLKAFF.

V gene TRBV19 combines with J gene TRBJ1-5; the D gene is possibly TRBD1 (5 bases). The CDR3 extends over 15 amino acids. The V end lost 4 bases, the J end lost 9 bases, and 19 bases lay between the germline ends. Germline loops: CDR1 LNHDA, CDR2 SQIVND (reference sequence). The chain's CDR3 is CASSTRRRGNMPQHF. The CDR3 nucleotides are TGTGCCAGTAGTACGCGGCGGAGGGGAAATATGCCCCAGCATTTT.

This clone was observed a single time. This rearrangement joins TRBV6-2 or TRBV6-3 to TRBJ2-4; 8 positions agree with TRBD1. Germline-derived CDR1 and CDR2 are MNHEY and SVGEGT. After removal of 3 bases from V and 7 bases from J, the junction contained 5 bases not matched to a gene. CDR3 size: 14 residues. CDR3: CASSYQGAQNIQYF. Written as DNA, the CDR3 is TGTGCCAGCAGTTATCAGGGGGCGCAGAACATTCAGTACTTC.

The rearrangement uses TRBV15 and TRBJ1-1; D is unresolved. Per germline, CDR1 LNHNV and CDR2 YYDKDF (reference sequence). The V end was cut by 0 bases, the J end by 6 bases, with 5 bases between. This CDR3 is built from 12 residues. The CDR3 reads CATSRDRAEAFF. CDR3 nucleotides: TGTGCCACCAGCAGAGACCGGGCTGAAGCTTTCTTT.

This chain uses TRBV2 with TRBJ1-6, with TRBD1 identical over 9 bases. V was clipped by 9 bases and J by 6 bases; unmatched bases: 9. Germline V gene lookup returns CDR1 SNHLY and CDR2 FYNNEI. The CDR3 is made up of 15 amino acids. As DNA, the CDR3 is TGTGCCAGTCTCGGGACAGGGAATGTTAATTCACCCCTCCACTTT. Translated: CASLGTGNVNSPLHF.

This chain connects TRBV7-2 to TRBJ1-2, with a weak D call TRBD1 (6 bases). The germline V gene has CDR1 SGHTA and CDR2 FQGNSA. V dropped 7 bases and J dropped 5 bases, with 14 bases sitting between them. The CDR3 has 13 amino acids. CDR3 protein: CASNTDRRYGYTF. CDR3 in DNA: TGTGCCAGCAACACGGACAGAAGATATGGCTACACCTTC.

V gene TRBV9 combines with J gene TRBJ1-2, with 7 bases lining up with TRBD1. The CDR3 covers 16 residues. Germline V CDR1 and CDR2: SGDLS, YYNGEE. V shed 3 bases and J 2 bases; nucleotides not matched to a gene: 10. CDR3 protein: CASSAQPTGINYGYTF. Written as DNA, the CDR3 is TGTGCCAGCAGCGCACAGCCGACAGGGATCAACTATGGCTACACCTTC.

The V gene is TRBV6-2 or TRBV6-3, the J gene TRBJ2-1, with TRBD2 matching 8 bases. The germline gives CDR1 MNHEY, CDR2 SVGEGT. With V trimmed by 0 bases and J by 2 bases, 6 bases remained unmatched. The CDR3 loop spans 17 amino acids. DNA of the CDR3: TGTGCCAGCAGTTACTCGGCCGGGACTAGTCCCTACAATGAGCAGTTCTTC. It yields the protein CASSYSAGTSPYNEQFF.

V gene TRBV24-1 combines with J gene TRBJ2-5; D unclear. Between the trimmed V and J ends, which lost 7 bases and 4 bases, there was a span of 9 bases. Germline lookup yields CDR1 KGHDR and CDR2 SFDVKD. The CDR3 sequence is 12 residues long. The CDR3 nucleotides read TGTGCCACCAGCCACCTAGTAGAGACCCAGTACTTC. It specifies CATSHLVETQYF.

The chain uses TRBV5-5 and TRBJ1-1; TRBD1 is a possible D gene (6 bases). V lost 0 bases and J lost 6, with 12 bases in between. This CDR3 spans 14 amino acids. Germline values: CDR1 SGHKS, CDR2 YYEKEE (reference sequence). The CDR3 spells CASSLVVQGPEAFF. Written as DNA, the CDR3 is TGTGCCAGCAGCTTGGTGGTCCAGGGGCCTGAAGCTTTCTTT.

This clone came up once. The rearrangement joins TRBV4-1 to TRBJ2-1; D is unclear. CDR1 is MGHRA and CDR2 is YSYEKL in the germline V gene. Deletions cut 0 bases from V and 5 bases from J, with 11 bases between. This CDR3 is 15 amino acids long. As DNA, the CDR3 is TGCGCCAGCAGCCAAGATGAAGTAGCAAACAATGAGCAGTTCTTC. Protein: CASSQDEVANNEQFF.

V and J are TRBV6-4 and TRBJ1-1, with D possibly TRBD1 on 5 matching bases. Germline CDR1 MRHNA, CDR2 SNTAGT. CDR3 length: 14 residues. V was shortened by 3 bases and J by 0 bases, with 8 bases between the two germline ends. The CDR3, as DNA: TGTGCCAGCAGTGAGGGGGGAATGAACACTGAAGCTTTCTTT. Protein sequence: CASSEGGMNTEAFF.

This clone was counted once. The chain is built from TRBV5-4 and TRBJ1-2; 8 bases agree with TRBD1. In germline, CDR1 is SGHNT, CDR2 YYREEE (reference sequence). CDR3 length equals 15 residues. V lost 4 bases, J lost 7 bases, and 12 bases stayed unmatched. CDR3 DNA sequence: TGTGCCAGCAGCCGAAACCCGACAGGGGCGGCTGGCTACACCTTC. Its protein product is CASSRNPTGAAGYTF.

The rearrangement uses TRBV5-1 and TRBJ1-4; 7 bases are a match to TRBD1. The CDR3 sequence is 14 residues long. The V segment lost 5 bases and the J segment 7 bases; nucleotides outside the gene matches: 8. Germline V gives CDR1 SGHRS, CDR2 YFSETQ. The CDR3 protein is CASSPDRAGEKLFF. The CDR3 region has the DNA TGCGCCAGCAGTCCTGACAGGGCAGGTGAAAAACTGTTTTTT.